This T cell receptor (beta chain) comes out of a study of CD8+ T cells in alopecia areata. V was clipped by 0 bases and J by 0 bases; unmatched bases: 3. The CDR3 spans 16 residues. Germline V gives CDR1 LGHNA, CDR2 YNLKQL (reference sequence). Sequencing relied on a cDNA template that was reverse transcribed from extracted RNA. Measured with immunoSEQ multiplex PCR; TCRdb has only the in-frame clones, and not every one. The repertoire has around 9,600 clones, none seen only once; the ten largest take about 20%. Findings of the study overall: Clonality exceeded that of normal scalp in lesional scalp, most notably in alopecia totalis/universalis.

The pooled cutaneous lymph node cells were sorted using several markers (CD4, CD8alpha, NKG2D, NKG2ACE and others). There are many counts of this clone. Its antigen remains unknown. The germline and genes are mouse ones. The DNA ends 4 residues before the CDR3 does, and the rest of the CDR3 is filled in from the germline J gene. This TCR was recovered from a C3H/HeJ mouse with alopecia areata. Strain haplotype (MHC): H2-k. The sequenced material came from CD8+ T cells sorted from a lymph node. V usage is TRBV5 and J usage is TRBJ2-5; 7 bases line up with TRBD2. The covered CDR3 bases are TGTGCCAGCAGCCAAGATGGGGGGAGTAACCAAGAC. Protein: CASSQDGGSNQD. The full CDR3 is CASSQDGGSNQDTQYF.